A selection of T cell receptor beta chains follows, all from one sample in a study of T cell clones after liver transplantation. TCRdb's copy holds only in-frame clones and misses some; the assay was immunoSEQ multiplex PCR. Altogether roughly 53,000 clones are present, less than 75% being singletons, with the ten largest covering roughly a tenth. Sequencing used CD4+ T cells from blood, obtained at the 22-month timepoint. These receptors were obtained from a human patient who received a liver transplant. Some T cells here may be from the graft donor. CDR3s leave out the opening cysteine and the closing phenylalanine or tryptophan.

CDR3aa,v_gene,len
ASSPSGGAGYNEQF,TRBV5-1,14
ASSYEGGYT,TRBV6-5,9
ASSYPGRANTEAF,TRBV6-5,13
ATKQEANTEAF,TRBV28,11
ASSQDRGGRELF,TRBV4-2,12
ASSQDKKGNPNTGELF,TRBV4-2,16
SGGARNEQF,TRBV29-1,9
ASSPRTGRDEQY,TRBV9,12
ASSLVGTDTQY,TRBV7-2,11
ASTLGYGNSPLH,TRBV27,12
AWKQARNTEAF,TRBV30,11
ASSRLAGAQRGTDTQY,TRBV23-1,16
ASSFEGAYLETQY,TRBV5-1,13